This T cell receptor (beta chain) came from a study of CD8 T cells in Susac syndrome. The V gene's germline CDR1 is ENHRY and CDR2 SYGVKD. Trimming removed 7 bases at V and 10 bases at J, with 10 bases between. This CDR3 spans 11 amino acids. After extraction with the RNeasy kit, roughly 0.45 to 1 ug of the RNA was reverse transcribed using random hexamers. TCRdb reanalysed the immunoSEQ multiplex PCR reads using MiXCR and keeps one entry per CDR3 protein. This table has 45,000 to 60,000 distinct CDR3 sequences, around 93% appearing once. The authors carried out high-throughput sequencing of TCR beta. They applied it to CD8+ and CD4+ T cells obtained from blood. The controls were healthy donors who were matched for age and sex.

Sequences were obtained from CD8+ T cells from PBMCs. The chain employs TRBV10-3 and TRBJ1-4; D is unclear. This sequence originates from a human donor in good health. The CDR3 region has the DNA TGTGCCATCACACTTTCTGGAAAACTGTTTTTT. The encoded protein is CAITLSGKLFF.